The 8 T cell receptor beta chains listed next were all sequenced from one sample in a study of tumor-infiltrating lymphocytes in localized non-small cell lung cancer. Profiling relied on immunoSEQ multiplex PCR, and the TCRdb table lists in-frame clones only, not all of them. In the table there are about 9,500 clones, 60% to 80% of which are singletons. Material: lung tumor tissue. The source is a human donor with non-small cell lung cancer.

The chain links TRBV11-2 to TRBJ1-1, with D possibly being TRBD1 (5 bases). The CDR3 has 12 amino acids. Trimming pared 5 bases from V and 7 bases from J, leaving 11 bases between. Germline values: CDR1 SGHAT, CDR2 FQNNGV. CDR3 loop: CASSPDRFEAFF. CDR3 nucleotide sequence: TGTGCCAGCAGCCCTGACAGATTTGAAGCTTTCTTT.

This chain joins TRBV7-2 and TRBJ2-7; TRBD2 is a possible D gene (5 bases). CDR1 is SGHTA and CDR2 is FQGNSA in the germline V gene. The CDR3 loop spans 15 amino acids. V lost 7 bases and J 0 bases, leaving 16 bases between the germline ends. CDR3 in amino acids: CASTFNPLGSYEQYF. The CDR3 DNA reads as TGTGCCAGCACCTTCAACCCACTAGGCTCCTACGAGCAGTACTTC.

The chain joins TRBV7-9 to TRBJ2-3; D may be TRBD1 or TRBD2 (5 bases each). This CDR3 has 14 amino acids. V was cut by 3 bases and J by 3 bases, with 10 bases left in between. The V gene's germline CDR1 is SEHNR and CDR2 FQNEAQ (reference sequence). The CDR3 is CASSFEGLTDTQYF. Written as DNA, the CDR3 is TGTGCCAGCAGCTTTGAGGGGCTTACAGATACGCAGTATTTT.

The CDR3 bases are TGTGCCAGCAGCTCCGGGGCATCACGAAGGGATGGCTACACCTTC. Residues: CASSSGASRRDGYTF. The chain has TRBV7-9 and TRBJ1-2; D perhaps matches TRBD1 (5 bases). Trimming removed 4 bases at V and 6 bases at J, with 18 bases between. Germline V gives CDR1 SEHNR, CDR2 FQNEAQ (reference sequence). The CDR3 is 15 residues long.

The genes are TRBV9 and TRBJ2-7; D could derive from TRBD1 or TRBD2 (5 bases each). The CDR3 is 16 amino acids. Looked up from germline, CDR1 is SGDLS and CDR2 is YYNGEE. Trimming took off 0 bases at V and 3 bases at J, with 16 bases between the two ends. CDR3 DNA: TGTGCCAGCAGCGTAGCTTGGGACCCCCAATACTACGAGCAGTACTTC. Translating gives CASSVAWDPQYYEQYF. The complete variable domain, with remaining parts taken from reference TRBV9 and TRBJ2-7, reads DSGVTQTPKHLITATGQRVTLRCSPRSGDLSVYWYQQSLDQGLQFLIQYYNGEERAKGNILERFSAQQFPDLHSELNLSSLELGDSALYFCASSVAWDPQYYEQYFGPGTRLTVT.

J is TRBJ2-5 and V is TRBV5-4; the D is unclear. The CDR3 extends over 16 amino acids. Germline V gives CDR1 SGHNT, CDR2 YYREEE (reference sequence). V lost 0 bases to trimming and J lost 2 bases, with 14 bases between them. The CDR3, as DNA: TGTGCCAGCAGCTTGGGACCCCCGGGTAGTCAAGAGACCCAGTACTTC. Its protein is CASSLGPPGSQETQYF.

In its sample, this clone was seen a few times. CDR3 coding DNA: TGCAGCGTTGAAGAGTTGGCCCGGGAGCAGTACTTC. Its protein product is CSVEELAREQYF. The rearrangement uses TRBV29-1 and TRBJ2-7; unclear D gene. Trimming shortened V by 0 bases and J by 7 bases, and 10 bases separated the two germline ends. CDR1 and CDR2 (germline): SQVTM, ANQGSEA. This CDR3 contains 12 residues.

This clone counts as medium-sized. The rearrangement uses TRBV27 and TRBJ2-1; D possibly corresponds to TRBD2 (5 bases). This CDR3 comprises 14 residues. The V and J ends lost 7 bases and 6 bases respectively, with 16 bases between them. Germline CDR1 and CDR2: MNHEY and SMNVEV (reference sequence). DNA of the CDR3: TGTGCCAGCACCCGGACTTTCCCCTTCAATGAGCAGTTCTTC. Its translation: CASTRTFPFNEQFF.